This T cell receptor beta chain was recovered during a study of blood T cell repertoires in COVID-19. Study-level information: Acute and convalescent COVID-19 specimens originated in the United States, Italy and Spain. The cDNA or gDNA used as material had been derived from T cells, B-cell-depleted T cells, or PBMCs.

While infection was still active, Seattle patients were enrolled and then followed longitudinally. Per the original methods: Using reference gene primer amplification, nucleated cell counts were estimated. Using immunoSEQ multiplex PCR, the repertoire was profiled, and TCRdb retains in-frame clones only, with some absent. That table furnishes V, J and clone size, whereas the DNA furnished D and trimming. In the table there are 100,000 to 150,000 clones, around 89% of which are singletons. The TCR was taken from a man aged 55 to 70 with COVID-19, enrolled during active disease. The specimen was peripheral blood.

The CDR3, as DNA: TGTGCCAGCAGTTGGGGACTAAAAAACATTCAGTACTTC. As protein: CASSWGLKNIQYF. The rearrangement links TRBV6-2 or TRBV6-3 to TRBJ2-4; 7 positions agree with TRBD2. Germline V gene data show CDR1 as MNHEY and CDR2 as SVGEGT. V lost 4 bases to trimming and J lost 4 bases; unmatched junction nucleotides: 1. The CDR3 has 13 residues.